This entry lists 10 T cell receptor beta chains sequenced from one sample in a study of T cells in Graves' hyperthyroidism and ophthalmopathy. RNA transcripts were the template for amplifying TCR beta CDR3 regions. TCR CDR3 underwent first-round RT-PCR with the HTBI primer set. MiXCR, applied by TCRdb to the multiplex PCR reads, yields one record per CDR3 protein. The sample includes under 450,000 distinct CDR3 sequences, 15% to 17% seen only once; the top ten take roughly 15%. The sequenced material came from blood. These receptors came from a young woman with Graves' hyperthyroidism.

This clonotype was counted a few times. One junction end disagrees with the germline gene, perhaps due to a read error. This sequence joins TRBV7-7 and TRBJ2-7; 12 nucleotides agree with TRBD2. The CDR3 is 14 residues long. CDR1 is SSHAT, CDR2 FNYEAQ, per germline (reference sequence). In DNA form, the CDR3 reads TGTGCTAGCAGCCCGACTAGCGGGGGAAGCGAGCAGTACTTC. Translated, it gives CASSPTSGGSEQYF.

Only a few counts were recorded for this clonotype. The CDR3 is CASSVVGGGANYNEQFF. Here the CDR3 DNA reads TGTGCCAGCAGCGTAGTCGGGGGGGGCGCAAACTACAATGAGCAGTTCTTC. V gene TRBV9 combines with J gene TRBJ2-1; 8 bases are a match to TRBD2. Trimming took 0 bases from V and 3 from J; bases not matched to a gene: 8. This CDR3 is built from 17 residues. CDR1 and CDR2 from the germline V gene are SGDLS and YYNGEE. The full variable domain, in which reference TRBV9 and TRBJ2-1 provide the parts outside the CDR3, is DSGVTQTPKHLITATGQRVTLRCSPRSGDLSVYWYQQSLDQGLQFLIQYYNGEERAKGNILERFSAQQFPDLHSELNLSSLELGDSALYFCASSVVGGGANYNEQFFGPGTRLTVL.

There are many counts of this clonotype. The V call is TRBV6-1, the J call TRBJ2-7, with 11 bases fitting TRBD2. V shed 5 bases, J shed 0 bases, and the junction held 3 bases outside the gene matches. The CDR3 totals 15 residues. The germline V gene encodes CDR1 MNHNS and CDR2 SASEGT. The CDR3 here is CASSYLAGGSYEQYF. CDR3 bases: TGTGCCAGCAGTTATCTAGCGGGAGGCTCCTACGAGCAGTACTTC.

The chain carries TRBV5-4 and TRBJ1-3; D unresolved. The germline V gene has CDR1 SGHNT and CDR2 YYREEE (reference sequence). There are 15 residues in the CDR3. Deletions cut 4 bases from V and 0 bases from J, with 11 bases between. Here the CDR3 reads CASSPDGTSGNTIYF. CDR3 sequence (DNA): TGTGCCAGCAGCCCGGACGGAACCTCTGGAAACACCATATATTTT.

This clonotype appeared many times. This sequence joins TRBV11-2 and TRBJ1-5; D unclear. Germline CDR1 reads SGHAT; CDR2 reads FQNNGV. This CDR3 contains 16 residues. V lost 1 base and J 1 base, leaving 11 bases between the germline ends. CDR3: CASSLGRRSSNQPQHF. The CDR3 coding sequence is TGTGCCAGCAGCTTAGGACGGCGTTCGAGCAATCAGCCCCAGCATTTT.

This clonotype was detected many times. J is TRBJ2-7 and V is TRBV7-2, with 7 bases matching TRBD1. The CDR3 is made up of 14 amino acids. Germline V CDR1 and CDR2: SGHTA, FQGNSA. With 5 bases clipped from V and 1 base from J, the junction kept 5 bases outside the gene matches. As DNA, the CDR3 is TGTGCCAGCAGCCCGGGACAGCTTTCCTACGAGCAGTACTTC. Amino acid sequence: CASSPGQLSYEQYF.

V usage is TRBV19 and J usage is TRBJ2-2, with 7 bases fitting TRBD2. Germline-derived CDR1 and CDR2 are LNHDA and SQIVND (reference sequence). This CDR3 is built from 16 residues. The V and J ends lost 3 bases and 7 bases, in that order; junction bases with no gene match: 11. As DNA, the CDR3 is TGTGCCAGTAGTATCCAGCGGGGTGGGTTGGTCGGGGAGCTGTTTTTT. This translates into CASSIQRGGLVGELFF.

At least ten counts were recorded for this clonotype. The V and J genes are TRBV7-2 and TRBJ1-1; TRBD1 matches at 8 bases. Germline V gene lookup returns CDR1 SGHTA and CDR2 FQGNSA. After removal of 3 bases from V and 7 bases from J, the junction contained 7 bases not matched to a gene. The CDR3 has 14 amino acids. CDR3 DNA sequence: TGTGCCAGCAGCTTCACATCTGGACAGGGTGAAGCTTTCTTT. Translation: CASSFTSGQGEAFF.

This clonotype has just a few counts. A much larger clone lies a single base off, so this may be a read error. The chain employs TRBV28 and TRBJ1-1; D is ambiguous. This CDR3 comprises 14 residues. Germline values: CDR1 MDHEN, CDR2 SYDVKM. CDR3 loop: CASSLGFGWTEALF. CDR3 sequence (DNA): TGTGCCAGCAGTTTAGGATTCGGTTGGACTGAAGCTCTCTTT.

This clonotype was found many times. The chain joins TRBV15 to TRBJ2-7; 7 nucleotides align to TRBD1. Unmatched junction bases numbered 12, after V lost 0 bases and J lost 4 bases. Germline values: CDR1 LNHNV, CDR2 YYDKDF (reference sequence). The CDR3 extends over 17 amino acids. The CDR3 coding sequence is TGTGCCACCAGCAGAGATCCTGTATACAGGGGCCCGTACGAGCAGTACTTC. Translated, it gives CATSRDPVYRGPYEQYF.